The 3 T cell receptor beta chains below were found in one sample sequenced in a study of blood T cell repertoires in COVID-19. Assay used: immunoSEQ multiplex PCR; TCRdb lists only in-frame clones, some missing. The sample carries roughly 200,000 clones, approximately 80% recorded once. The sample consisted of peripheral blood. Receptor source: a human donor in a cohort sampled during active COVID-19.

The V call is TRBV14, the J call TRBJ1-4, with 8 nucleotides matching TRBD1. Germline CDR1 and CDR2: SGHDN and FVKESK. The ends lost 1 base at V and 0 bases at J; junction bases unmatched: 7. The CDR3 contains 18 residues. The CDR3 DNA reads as TGTGCCAGCAGCCAAGCGAGGACAGGGATTGCAACTAATGAAAAACTGTTTTTT. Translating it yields CASSQARTGIATNEKLFF.

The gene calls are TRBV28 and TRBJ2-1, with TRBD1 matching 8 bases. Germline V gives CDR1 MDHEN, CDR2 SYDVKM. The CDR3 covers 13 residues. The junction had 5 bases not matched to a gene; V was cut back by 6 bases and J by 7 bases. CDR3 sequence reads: CASRVTGVNEQFF. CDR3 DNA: TGTGCCAGCAGGGTGACAGGGGTTAATGAGCAGTTCTTC.

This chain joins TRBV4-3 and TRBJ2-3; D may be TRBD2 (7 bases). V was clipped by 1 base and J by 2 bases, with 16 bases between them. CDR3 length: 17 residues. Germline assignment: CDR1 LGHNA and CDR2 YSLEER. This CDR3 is CASSQVWRGRDTDTQYF. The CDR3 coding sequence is TGCGCCAGCAGCCAAGTTTGGCGGGGGCGCGACACAGATACGCAGTATTTT.